The rows below give T cell receptor beta chains drawn from one sample of a study of molecular identifiers for immune sequencing clone quantification. TCRdb re-analysed the PCR reads in MiXCR, keeping a single row per CDR3 protein. The sample holds over 600,000 distinct CDR3 sequences, 20% seen once. Sequenced input: naive CD8+ T cells from blood, with Jurkat cell RNA spiked in. Every receptor here comes from a human donor in good health. Some libraries in this study had Jurkat cell RNA spiked in. CDR3s include the opening cysteine and the closing phenylalanine or tryptophan. D genes are given only for firm matches. Only part of the rows carry a size: once, few, many, or a class if the clone is expanded.

size	D	J	V	CDR3	DNA
few	NA	TRBJ2-2	TRBV6-2/TRBV6-3	CASSPPLTNTGELFF	TGTGCCAGCAGCCCACCGCTAACGAACACCGGGGAGCTGTTTTTT
few	NA	TRBJ2-1	TRBV25-1	CASSEQGTYNEQFF	TGTGCCAGCAGTGAACAGGGGACCTACAATGAGCAGTTCTTC
few	TRBD1	TRBJ2-5	TRBV27	CASSPDRIRTQYF	TGTGCCAGCAGTCCGGACAGGATACGGACCCAGTACTTC
many	NA	TRBJ2-2	TRBV14	CASSHGQGIFPNTGELFF	TGTGCCAGCAGCCACGGGCAGGGGATATTCCCCAACACCGGGGAGCTGTTTTTT
NA	NA	TRBJ1-1	TRBV19	CASSMGGPTEAFF	TGTGCCAGTAGTATGGGGGGGCCCACTGAAGCTTTCTTT
many	NA	TRBJ1-6	TRBV7-9	CASSGLSSYNSPLHF	TGTGCCAGCAGCGGATTGAGCTCCTATAATTCACCCCTCCACTTT
many	NA	TRBJ1-6	TRBV27	CASSLSQSSPLHF	TGTGCCAGCAGTTTATCGCAAAGTTCACCCCTCCACTTT
few	NA	TRBJ2-7	TRBV20-1	CSAADLELFSYEQYF	TGCAGTGCCGCCGACCTTGAGCTATTCTCCTACGAGCAGTACTTC
many	NA	TRBJ2-7	TRBV28	CASRLRAPPTYEQYF	TGTGCCAGCAGACTCCGGGCCCCCCCCACCTACGAGCAGTACTTC
many	TRBD2	TRBJ2-5	TRBV7-6	CASSLWSTSGGLETQYF	TGTGCCAGCAGCTTATGGTCTACTAGCGGGGGCCTGGAGACCCAGTACTTC
NA	NA	TRBJ1-5	TRBV9	CASSVGAFNQPQHF	TGTGCCAGCAGCGTAGGAGCGTTCAATCAGCCCCAGCATTTT
few	NA	TRBJ1-5	TRBV10-3	CAISEFRASLMSNQPQHF	TGTGCCATCAGTGAGTTCAGAGCATCCCTAATGAGCAATCAGCCCCAGCATTTT
few	TRBD2	TRBJ2-1	TRBV3-1	CASSQDSGLAGVGNEQFF	TGTGCCAGCAGCCAAGACTCGGGACTAGCGGGAGTTGGGAATGAGCAGTTCTTC
NA	NA	TRBJ2-7	TRBV19	CASSKTSYEQYF	TGTGCCAGTAGTAAGACTAGCTACGAGCAGTACTTC
NA	TRBD1	TRBJ2-7	TRBV20-1	CSAADRGQPWEQYF	TGCAGTGCTGCCGACAGGGGCCAACCGTGGGAGCAGTACTTC
many	TRBD2	TRBJ2-7	TRBV7-9	CASSSLSGSTYEQYF	TGTGCCAGCAGCTCGCTAAGCGGGAGTACCTACGAGCAGTACTTC
few	NA	TRBJ2-3	TRBV7-9	CASSNLVDSTDTQYF	TGTGCCAGCAGCAATCTGGTAGATAGCACAGATACGCAGTATTTT
NA	TRBD1	TRBJ2-7	TRBV5-1	CASSPGQGRTYEQYF	TGCGCCAGCAGCCCGGGACAGGGGCGTACCTACGAGCAGTACTTC
many	NA	TRBJ1-1	TRBV10-3	CAISAGGRDTEAFF	TGTGCCATCAGTGCGGGAGGTCGGGACACTGAAGCTTTCTTT
many	NA	TRBJ2-3	TRBV20-1	CSARDGGLATDTQYF	TGCAGTGCTAGAGATGGGGGACTTGCCACAGATACGCAGTATTTT
few	NA	TRBJ1-5	TRBV28	CASSLAPRGNQPQHF	TGTGCCAGCAGTTTGGCCCCCCGGGGCAATCAGCCCCAGCATTTT
NA	NA	TRBJ1-2	TRBV29-1	CSVEGVGGALNGYTF	TGCAGCGTTGAAGGTGTCGGGGGCGCGCTTAATGGCTACACCTTC
many	TRBD2	TRBJ2-7	TRBV27	CASSLSLLAGIYEQYF	TGTGCCAGCAGTTTATCGCTGCTAGCGGGGATTTACGAGCAGTACTTC
NA	NA	TRBJ1-5	TRBV3-2	CASSQSRGPLLWDNQPQHF	TGTGCCAGCAGCCAAAGTAGGGGACCCTTATTGTGGGACAATCAGCCCCAGCATTTT
many	NA	TRBJ2-3	TRBV9	CASSVAPRESTDTQYF	TGTGCCAGCAGCGTAGCACCCAGGGAAAGCACAGATACGCAGTATTTT
few	TRBD1	TRBJ1-1	TRBV7-9	CASSLDRDRTEAFF	TGTGCCAGCAGCCTGGACAGGGATCGGACTGAAGCTTTCTTT
few	NA	TRBJ2-1	TRBV4-3	CASSQGTGSSFGNEQFF	TGCGCCAGCAGCCAGGGCACAGGGTCTTCCTTTGGGAATGAGCAGTTCTTC
few	TRBD2	TRBJ2-3	TRBV19	CVTAGGGEDTQYF	TGTGTCACGGCGGGAGGAGGAGAAGATACGCAGTATTTT
NA	TRBD2	TRBJ2-1	TRBV9	CASTSSGSPYNEQFF	TGTGCCAGCACCTCTAGCGGGAGCCCCTACAATGAGCAGTTCTTC
many	NA	TRBJ2-7	TRBV11-2	CASSLAGPSYEQYF	TGTGCCAGCAGCTTGGCCGGCCCCTCCTACGAGCAGTACTTC
NA	TRBD1	TRBJ2-1	TRBV20-1	CSARDGDRVGNEQFF	TGCAGTGCTAGAGATGGGGACAGGGTAGGCAATGAGCAGTTCTTC
NA	NA	TRBJ2-2	TRBV9	CASSVINTGELVF	TGTGCCAGCAGCGTAATTAACACCGGGGAGCTGGTTTTT
NA	NA	TRBJ2-1	TRBV3-1	CASSQIALDYNEQFF	TGTGCCAGCAGCCAAATAGCCTTGGACTACAATGAGCAGTTCTTC
NA	NA	TRBJ1-1	TRBV6-2/TRBV6-3	CATHRPPPSTEAFF	TGTGCCACCCATAGGCCCCCCCCGAGCACTGAAGCTTTCTTT
few	NA	TRBJ1-5	TRBV9	CASSVEEYSNQPQHF	TGTGCCAGCAGCGTAGAGGAATATAGCAATCAGCCCCAGCATTTT
many	NA	TRBJ2-3	TRBV4-1	CASSQWITSTDTQYF	TGCGCCAGCAGCCAATGGATCACTAGCACAGATACGCAGTATTTT
many	NA	TRBJ2-2	TRBV7-9	CASRWGQSNTGELFF	TGTGCCAGCAGGTGGGGACAATCGAACACCGGGGAGCTGTTTTTT